This T cell receptor beta chain was obtained from a study of T-cell reconstitution after alpha-beta-depleted transplantation in children (dated by TCRdb to 2015 to 2016). Concerning the study at large: Using TCR repertoire profiling, the study quantitatively followed how T-cell immune reconstitution unfolded in children after TCRalphabeta/CD19-depleted allogeneic hematopoietic cell transplantation.

At least ten counts were recorded for this clonotype. The target of this receptor is not known. Qualities for individual bases were not recorded, and no much larger clone is one base off. To prepare the library, PCR was applied. Sequenced on an Illumina HiSeq 2500. TCR library preparation used molecular barcoding, with unique molecular identifiers applied to normalize quantification of the TCRbeta repertoire. Clones were called with MiXCR by TCRdb after fastp trimmed the public reads at Q25, and only in-frame beta chains were retained. All rows with the same CDR3 protein become a single entry with the most common DNA and genes. In this sample the table shows around 600,000 distinct CDR3 sequences, 15% to 20% of which occur a single time. The top ten hold 1.1% of the sample. Its CDR3 holds 14 amino acids, cysteine through phenylalanine. Of all the DNA, just the CDR3 is kept, 42 bases in frame from base 1. CDR1 and CDR2, per the germline V gene, are LGHNA and YNFKEQ. V is cut by 1 base and J by 3 bases, and the space between the germline ends is 6 bases.

The receptor chain draws on TRBV4-2 and TRBJ2-2, with the D gene not confidently named. This material consisted of PBMCs from the stem cell graft donor, taken from the stem cell graft. This clonotype was obtained from a human donor who donated a stem cell graft to a child with acute myeloid leukemia. The DNA sequence reads TGTGCCAGCAGCCAAGGGACGGACACCGGGGAGCTGTTTTTT. Its product reads: CASSQGTDTGELFF.